This entry lists 20 T cell receptor beta chains sequenced from one sample in a study of OX40 agonist ivuxolimab in advanced cancers. Method: immunoSEQ multiplex PCR; TCRdb's copy keeps in-frame clones and lacks some. The sample includes about 98,000 clones, around 94% seen only once; the top ten take about 0.3%. Here the sequenced sample was CD4+ or CD8+ T cells sorted from blood, taken in a trial of the OX40 agonist ivuxolimab. The receptor source for this set is an adult with an advanced solid tumor such as melanoma, head and neck, liver or kidney cancer.

The CDR3 coding sequence is TGTGCCAGTGGACAGGTCAATCAGCCCCAGCATTTT. Translating gives CASGQVNQPQHF. This rearrangement joins TRBV9 to TRBJ1-5; 7 nucleotides agree with TRBD1. The CDR3 consists of 12 residues. Germline V lookup: CDR1 SGDLS, CDR2 YYNGEE. The J segment lost 3 bases and the V segment lost 8 bases, leaving 2 bases of the junction unmatched.

The chain combines TRBV29-1 with TRBJ2-4; D is undetermined. V lost 7 bases and J lost 5, with 15 bases in between. Looked up from germline, CDR1 is SQVTM and CDR2 is ANQGSEA. This CDR3 comprises 13 residues. This CDR3 is CSAIPNGENIQYF. Written as DNA, the CDR3 is TGCAGCGCTATTCCTAATGGGGAAAACATTCAGTACTTC.

The rearrangement links TRBV5-4 to TRBJ1-6; D is possibly TRBD1 (6 bases). This CDR3 comprises 16 residues. The germline V and J ends were trimmed by 1 base and 7 bases, with 15 bases remaining between them. Germline CDR1 and CDR2: SGHNT and YYREEE (reference sequence). The CDR3 DNA reads as TGTGCCAGCAGCTTGTCAGGGGTTGGGGGAAATTCACCCCTCCACTTT. Protein: CASSLSGVGGNSPLHF.

The chain employs TRBV7-3 and TRBJ2-2; D unclear. This CDR3 contains 13 residues. Germline V gene lookup returns CDR1 SGHTA and CDR2 FQGTGA. Trimming removed 5 bases at V and 1 base at J, with 5 bases between. CDR3 nucleotide sequence: TGTGCCAGCAGCGCCAAGAACACCGGGGAGCTGTTTTTT. Translation gives CASSAKNTGELFF.

This chain uses TRBV4-1 with TRBJ2-3, with 10 positions matching TRBD2. The CDR3 contains 16 residues. J lost 5 bases, V lost 0 bases, and 5 bases had no gene match. CDR1 is MGHRA and CDR2 is YSYEKL in the germline V gene. CDR3 coding DNA: TGCGCCAGCAGCCAAGACCCTAGCGGGGGTAGAGATACGCAGTATTTT. Translation gives CASSQDPSGGRDTQYF.

The chain links TRBV2 to TRBJ1-1; D is undetermined. V dropped 1 base and J dropped 5 bases, with 8 bases sitting between them. Per germline, CDR1 SNHLY and CDR2 FYNNEI. The CDR3 has 13 residues. This CDR3 is CASSEDSGTEAFF. The CDR3 DNA reads TGTGCCAGCAGTGAAGATAGTGGGACTGAAGCTTTCTTT.

This CDR3 reads CASSSGGRNEQFF. DNA of the CDR3: TGTGCCAGTTCTAGCGGGGGTCGCAATGAGCAGTTCTTC. The gene calls are TRBV19 and TRBJ2-1, with 10 bases that match TRBD2. Germline V gene lookup returns CDR1 LNHDA and CDR2 SQIVND (reference sequence). Unmatched junction bases numbered 4, after V lost 8 bases and J lost 6 bases. The CDR3 covers 13 residues.

V is TRBV6-5 and J is TRBJ1-5, with no clear D. Germline CDR1 is MNHEY and CDR2 is SVGAGI. The CDR3 consists of 14 residues. V lost 5 bases and J 4 bases, leaving 12 bases between the germline ends. The CDR3 loop is CASSPGPENQPQHF. The CDR3 DNA reads as TGTGCCAGCAGTCCTGGCCCGGAGAATCAGCCCCAGCATTTT.

V is TRBV20-1 and J is TRBJ2-4; D remains ambiguous. The CDR3 runs to 11 residues. V was cut by 6 bases and J by 9 bases, with 12 bases left in between. CDR1 DFQATT and CDR2 SNEGSKA come from the germline V gene (reference sequence). The CDR3 nucleotides read TGCAGTGCGCCAGACCGTTTCATTCAGTACTTC. It specifies CSAPDRFIQYF.

This chain connects TRBV30 to TRBJ1-3; 9 nucleotides agree with TRBD1. CDR3 length equals 15 residues. Germline CDR1 GTSNPN, CDR2 SVGIG (reference sequence). V was clipped by 1 base and J by 4 bases; unmatched bases: 5. The CDR3 reads CAWSARDRAGNTIYF. In DNA form, the CDR3 reads TGTGCCTGGAGTGCACGGGACAGGGCGGGAAACACCATATATTTT.

CDR3 sequence reads: CAWEIGDTEAFF. CDR3 nucleotides: TGTGCCTGGGAAATAGGTGACACTGAAGCTTTCTTT. The chain is built from TRBV30 and TRBJ1-1; no clear D. Trimming took 5 bases from V and 3 from J, leaving 10 bases between them. Germline V lookup: CDR1 GTSNPN, CDR2 SVGIG (reference sequence). This CDR3 is built from 12 residues.

The chain links TRBV11-2 to TRBJ1-1; tentative D call: TRBD1 (6 bases). The CDR3 extends over 14 amino acids. V gave up 2 bases and J gave up 4 bases, with 11 bases separating them. CDR1 SGHAT and CDR2 FQNNGV come from the germline V gene. CDR3 loop: CASSLNGDTTEAFF. CDR3 DNA sequence: TGTGCCAGCAGCTTAAACGGGGACACCACTGAAGCTTTCTTT.

This clone was observed a handful of times. V and J are TRBV12-5 and TRBJ1-5; 8 positions agree with TRBD1. The V and J ends lost 0 bases and 4 bases, in that order; junction bases with no gene match: 8. The CDR3 spans 17 residues. The V gene's germline CDR1 is LGHNT and CDR2 FRNRAP. The CDR3 coding sequence is TGTGCTAGTGGTTTGGTACGAGGACAGGGAGGGAATCAGCCCCAGCATTTT. This translates into CASGLVRGQGGNQPQHF.

V usage is TRBV20-1 and J usage is TRBJ2-7, with D unresolved. Germline assignment: CDR1 DFQATT and CDR2 SNEGSKA (reference sequence). Trimming removed 4 bases from V and 2 bases from J, with 6 bases in between. CDR3 size: 11 residues. The CDR3 is CSATSPYEQYF. CDR3 DNA sequence: TGCAGTGCTACTTCACCCTACGAGCAGTACTTC.

The chain's CDR3 is CASSDWDSPYNEQFF. In DNA form, the CDR3 reads TGTGCCAGCAGCGACTGGGACTCACCCTACAATGAGCAGTTCTTC. The rearrangement uses TRBV28 and TRBJ2-1; D might be TRBD2 (6 bases). This CDR3 region has 15 residues. Trimming took 6 bases from V and 2 from J, leaving 14 bases between them. In germline, CDR1 is MDHEN, CDR2 SYDVKM.

The chain has TRBV12-5 and TRBJ2-3; 10 nucleotides agree with TRBD1. CDR1 LGHNT and CDR2 FRNRAP come from the germline V gene. The CDR3 extends over 16 amino acids. V lost 5 bases to trimming and J lost 1 base; unmatched junction nucleotides: 6. The CDR3 is CASGDPGTGGTDTQYF. CDR3 nucleotides: TGTGCTAGTGGTGACCCCGGGACAGGGGGCACAGATACGCAGTATTTT.

CDR3: CASSLGAEGAWEKLFF. CDR3 DNA: TGTGCCAGCAGTTTAGGGGCCGAGGGGGCGTGGGAAAAACTGTTTTTT. The chain employs TRBV28 and TRBJ1-4; 7 bases are shared with TRBD1. V dropped 2 bases and J dropped 8; count of bases not matched to a gene: 11. This CDR3 has 16 amino acids. CDR1 MDHEN and CDR2 SYDVKM come from the germline V gene.

The chain is built from TRBV5-6 and TRBJ2-2, with 10 bases matching TRBD1. J lost 4 bases, V lost 3 bases, and 6 bases had no gene match. Germline CDR1 SGHDT, CDR2 YYEEEE. The CDR3 runs to 16 residues. CDR3 nucleotides: TGTGCCAGCAGCTCTTATAGGACAGGGGGCACCGGGGAGCTGTTTTTT. Translation gives CASSSYRTGGTGELFF.

Here the CDR3 reads CASSNDRGRTGTF. The CDR3 DNA reads TGTGCCAGCAGCAACGACAGGGGGCGAACGGGAACCTTC. This sequence joins TRBV21-1 and TRBJ1-2; TRBD1 reflects the table's D call only, with no check against the DNA. TRBV21-1 is assigned pseudogene status. The CDR3 has 13 residues.

The chain combines TRBV19 with TRBJ1-5, with a tentative D call TRBD1 (6 bases). V was clipped by 10 bases and J by 4 bases, with 14 bases between them. The CDR3 loop spans 13 amino acids. Germline V gene data show CDR1 as LNHDA and CDR2 as SQIVND (reference sequence). The CDR3 DNA reads as TGTGCCACGCGGGGGGGCTTAAATCAGCCCCAGCATTTT. This codes for CATRGGLNQPQHF.